This T cell receptor beta chain was documented in a study of blood T cell repertoires in COVID-19. This table comes from immunoSEQ multiplex PCR, and its TCRdb copy is limited to in-frame clones, with some not included. The sample has around 160,000 clones; roughly 88% are singletons. Germline V gene lookup returns CDR1 SGHTA and CDR2 FQGTGA. The CDR3 sequence is 15 residues long. Trimming at V came to 5 bases and at J to 3 bases, leaving 6 bases not matched to a gene. Sequencing was performed on PBMCs or T cells enriched from blood (not recorded which). The receptor's source is a woman between 55 and 75 years old who had recovered from COVID-19. V usage is TRBV7-3 and J usage is TRBJ1-3; 8 bases fit TRBD1. In DNA form, the CDR3 reads TGTGCCAGCAGCGTCGGACAGGGCGGTGGAAACACCATATATTTT. Encoded protein: CASSVGQGGGNTIYF.